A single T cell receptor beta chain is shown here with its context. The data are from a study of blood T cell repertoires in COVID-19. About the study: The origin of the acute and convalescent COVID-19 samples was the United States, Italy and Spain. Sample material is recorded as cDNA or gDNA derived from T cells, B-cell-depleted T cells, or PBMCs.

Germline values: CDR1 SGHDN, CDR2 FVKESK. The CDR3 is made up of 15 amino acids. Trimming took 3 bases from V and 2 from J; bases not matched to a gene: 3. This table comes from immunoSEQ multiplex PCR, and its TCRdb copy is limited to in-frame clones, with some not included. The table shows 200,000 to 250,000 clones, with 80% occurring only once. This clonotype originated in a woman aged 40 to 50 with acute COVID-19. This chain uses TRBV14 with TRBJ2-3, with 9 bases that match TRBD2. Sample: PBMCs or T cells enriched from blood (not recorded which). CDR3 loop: CASSQTSGYTDTQYF. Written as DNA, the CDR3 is TGTGCCAGCAGCCAGACTAGCGGTTACACAGATACGCAGTATTTT.